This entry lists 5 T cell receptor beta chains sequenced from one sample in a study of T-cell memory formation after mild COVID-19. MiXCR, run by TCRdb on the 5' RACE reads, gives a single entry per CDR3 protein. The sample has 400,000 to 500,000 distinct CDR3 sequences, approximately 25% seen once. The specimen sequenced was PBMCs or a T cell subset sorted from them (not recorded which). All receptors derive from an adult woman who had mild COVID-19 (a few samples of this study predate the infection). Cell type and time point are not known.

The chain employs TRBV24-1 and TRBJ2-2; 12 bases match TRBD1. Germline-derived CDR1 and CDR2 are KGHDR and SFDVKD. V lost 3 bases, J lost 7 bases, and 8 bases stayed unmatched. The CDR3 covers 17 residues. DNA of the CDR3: TGTGCCACCAGTGATGCCCCAGGGACAGGGGGCTTCGGGGAGCTGTTTTTT. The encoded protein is CATSDAPGTGGFGELFF.

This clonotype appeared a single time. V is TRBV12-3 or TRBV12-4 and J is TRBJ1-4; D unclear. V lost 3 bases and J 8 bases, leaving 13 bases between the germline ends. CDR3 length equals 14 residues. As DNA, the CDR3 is TGTGCCAGCAGTTTTGATTTTCAAGGAGAAAAACTGTTTTTT. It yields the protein CASSFDFQGEKLFF.

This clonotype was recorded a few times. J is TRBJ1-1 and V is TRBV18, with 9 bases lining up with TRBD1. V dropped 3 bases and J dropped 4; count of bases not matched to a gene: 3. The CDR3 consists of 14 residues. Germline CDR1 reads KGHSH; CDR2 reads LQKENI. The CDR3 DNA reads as TGTGCCAGCTCACCTGGGACAGGGCGCACTGAAGCTTTCTTT. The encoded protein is CASSPGTGRTEAFF. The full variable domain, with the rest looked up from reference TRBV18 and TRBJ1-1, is NAGVMQNPRHLVRRRGQEARLRCSPMKGHSHVYWYRQLPEEGLKFMVYLQKENIIDESGMPKERFSAEFPKEGPSILRIQQVVRGDSAAYFCASSPGTGRTEAFFGQGTRLTVV.

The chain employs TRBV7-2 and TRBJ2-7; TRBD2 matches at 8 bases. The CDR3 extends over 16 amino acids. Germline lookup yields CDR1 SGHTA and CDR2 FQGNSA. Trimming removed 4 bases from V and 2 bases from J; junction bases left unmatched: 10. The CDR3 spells CASSSRAASGPYEQYF. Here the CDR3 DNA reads TGTGCCAGCAGCTCCCGGGCGGCTAGCGGGCCCTACGAGCAGTACTTC.

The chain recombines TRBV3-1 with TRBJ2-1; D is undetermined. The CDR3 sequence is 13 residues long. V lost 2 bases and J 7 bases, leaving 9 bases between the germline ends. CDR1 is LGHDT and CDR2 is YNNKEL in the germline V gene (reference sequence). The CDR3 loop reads CASSQQLGNEQFF. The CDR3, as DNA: TGTGCCAGCAGCCAACAGCTCGGAAATGAGCAGTTCTTC.